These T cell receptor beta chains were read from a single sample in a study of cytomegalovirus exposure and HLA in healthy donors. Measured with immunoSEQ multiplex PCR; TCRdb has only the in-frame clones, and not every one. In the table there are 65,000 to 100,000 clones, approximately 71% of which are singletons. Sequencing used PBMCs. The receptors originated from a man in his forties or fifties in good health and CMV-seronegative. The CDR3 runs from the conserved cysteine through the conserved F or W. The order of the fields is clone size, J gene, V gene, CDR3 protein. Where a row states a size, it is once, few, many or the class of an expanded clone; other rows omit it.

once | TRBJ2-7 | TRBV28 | CASSSDRGRPVLSYEQYF
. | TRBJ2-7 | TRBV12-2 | CASRGQGSFEQYF
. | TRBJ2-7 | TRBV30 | CAWRQDYNQYGQYF
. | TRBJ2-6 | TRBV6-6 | CASRDRGKSGANVLTF
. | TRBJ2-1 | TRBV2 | CASSRGTGGYNEQFF
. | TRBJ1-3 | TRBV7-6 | CASTPGQGISGNTIYF
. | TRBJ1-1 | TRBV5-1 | CASSLTGDFTEAFF
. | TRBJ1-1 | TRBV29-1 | CSVVARGDTEAFF
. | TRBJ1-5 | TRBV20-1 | CSAAGGQPQHF
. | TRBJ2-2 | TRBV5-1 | CASSSLANTGELFF
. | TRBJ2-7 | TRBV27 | CASSLSSLRYEQYF
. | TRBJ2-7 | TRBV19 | CASSVLQGAGREQYF
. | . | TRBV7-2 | CASRPSGKGIGEQYF
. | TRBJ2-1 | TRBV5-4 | CASSPLGGQGAGNEQFF
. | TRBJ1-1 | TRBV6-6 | CASSYSRTEAFF
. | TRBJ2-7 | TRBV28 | CASSSLAGGYEQYF
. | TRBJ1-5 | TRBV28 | CASSLGQGSQPQHF
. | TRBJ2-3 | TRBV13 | CASSPLTSGVDTQYF
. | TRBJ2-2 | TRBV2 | CASSQTSGGEGNTGELFF
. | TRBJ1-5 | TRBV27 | CASSPQGAGQPQHF
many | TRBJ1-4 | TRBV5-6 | CASSSGTGTREKLFF
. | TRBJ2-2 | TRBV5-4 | CASSPDSANTGELFF
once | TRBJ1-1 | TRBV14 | CASSQSRGFTEAFF
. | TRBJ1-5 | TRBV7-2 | CASSSVTGGNQPQHF
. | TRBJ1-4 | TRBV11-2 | CASSPGQGGEKLFF
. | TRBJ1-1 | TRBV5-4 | CASSETGGGTEAFF
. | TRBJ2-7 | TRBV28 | CASSSSRRSTEQYF
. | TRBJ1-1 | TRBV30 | CAWRNRAGSVTEAFF
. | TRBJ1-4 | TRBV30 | CAGNRGSEKLFF
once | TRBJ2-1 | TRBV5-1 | CASSGQGVGNEQFF
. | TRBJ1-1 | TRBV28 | CASRPTGQGYTEAFF
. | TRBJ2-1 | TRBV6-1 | CASSERSASGYNEQFF
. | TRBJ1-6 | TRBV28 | CASSPVVVRGGSPLHF
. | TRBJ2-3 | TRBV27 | CASRRRTGGTDTQYF
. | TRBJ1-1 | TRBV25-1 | CASSRQGRTEAFF
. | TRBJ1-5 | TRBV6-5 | CASSPGQGARQPQHF
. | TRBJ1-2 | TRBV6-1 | CASSASFGGYTF
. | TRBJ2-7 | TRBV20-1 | CSAADKYEQYF
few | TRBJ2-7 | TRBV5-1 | CASSRTSGRVLGSYEQYF
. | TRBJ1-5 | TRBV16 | CASRRTGGQPQHF
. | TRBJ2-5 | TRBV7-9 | CASSASGQETQYF
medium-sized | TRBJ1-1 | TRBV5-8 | CASSLVRMAFF
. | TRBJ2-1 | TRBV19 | CASSPTSGTFREQFF
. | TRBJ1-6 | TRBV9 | CASSVEGEILRNSPLHF
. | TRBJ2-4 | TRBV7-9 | CASSGGLLAGVSDRDIQYF
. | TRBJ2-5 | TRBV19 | CASSSTGRQQGETQYF
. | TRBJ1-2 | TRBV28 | CASSETGQSYGYTF
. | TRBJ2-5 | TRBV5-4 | CVSRSPGLAGGQETQYF
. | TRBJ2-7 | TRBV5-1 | CASSSAGNREQYF
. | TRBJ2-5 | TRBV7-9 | CASSLMQGQETQYF
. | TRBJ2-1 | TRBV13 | CASSWGLNSYNEQFF
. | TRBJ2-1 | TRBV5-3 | CARSGGETGKNYNEQFF
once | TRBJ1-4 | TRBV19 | CASNSLGRGTNEKLFF
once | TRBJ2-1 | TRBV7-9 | CASSSVRGLADYNEQFF
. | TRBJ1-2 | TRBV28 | CASSLRQGIMYTF